The 15 T cell receptor beta chains below come from one sample, sequenced in a study of neurological immune-mediated disorders (dated by TCRdb to 2018 to 2020). Library method: 5' RACE. The sequencing machine was an Illumina HiSeq 2500. TCRdb ran its own pipeline on the public reads, namely fastp trimming at Q25 and MiXCR clone calling, and kept in-frame beta chains. For every CDR3 protein sequence, its rows merge into one entry that carries the most common genes and DNA. In all, the sample holds 46,000 or so distinct CDR3 sequences, and around 4% of those were seen once. The ten most abundant clones make up about 6% of the sample. Sequenced input: PBMCs. All receptors come from a woman in her sixties with multiple sclerosis.

Ten or more counts support this clonotype. The DNA of the CDR3 is TGCGCCAGCAGCCCGGGGCCTTTATTAGCTGAAGCTTTCTTT. Translating gives CASSPGPLLAEAFF. The chain carries TRBV5-1 and TRBJ1-1; the D gene is possibly TRBD1 (5 bases). Looked up from germline, CDR1 is SGHRS and CDR2 is YFSETQ. The CDR3 contains 14 residues. V was shortened by 4 bases and J by 6 bases, with 16 bases between the two germline ends.

This clonotype was detected a few times. V and J are TRBV12-3 or TRBV12-4 and TRBJ2-7; D perhaps matches TRBD1 (5 bases). V gave up 4 bases and J gave up 2 bases, with 18 bases separating them. The CDR3 extends over 16 amino acids. CDR3 residues: CASSSPDSFKAYEQYV. In nucleotides, the CDR3 is TGTGCCAGCAGTTCTCCTGACAGCTTTAAGGCCTACGAGCAGTACGTC.

V gene TRBV7-9 combines with J gene TRBJ1-4; D is unclear. V lost 8 bases and J lost 0, with 10 bases in between. The CDR3 length is 14 residues. Germline V gene lookup returns CDR1 SEHNR and CDR2 FQNEAQ (reference sequence). The DNA for the CDR3 is TGTGCCAGCGGGTCTTCGGCAACTAATGAAAAACTGTTTTTT. As protein: CASGSSATNEKLFF.

This chain connects TRBV11-2 to TRBJ2-5; maybe TRBD2 (7 bases). CDR3 length equals 14 residues. Germline CDR1 reads SGHAT; CDR2 reads FQNNGV. V shed 5 bases and J shed 7 bases, with 17 bases lying between them. The CDR3 protein is CASSPDSSGGTQYF. The CDR3, as DNA: TGTGCCAGCAGCCCGGACAGCTCGGGGGGGACCCAGTACTTC. The full variable domain, rest sourced from reference TRBV11-2 and TRBJ2-5, is EAGVAQSPRYKIIEKRQSVAFWCNPISGHATLYWYQQILGQGPKLLIQFQNNGVVDDSQLPKDRFSAERLKGVDSTLKIQPAKLEDSAVYLCASSPDSSGGTQYFGPGTRLLVL.

In this sample, this clonotype turned up many times. The gene calls are TRBV2 and TRBJ2-4, with TRBD1 matching 9 bases. The trim removed 7 bases at V and 1 base at J, leaving 8 bases unmatched. There are 16 residues in the CDR3. Looked up from germline, CDR1 is SNHLY and CDR2 is FYNNEI. The CDR3 loop is CASIRDRGMAKNIQYF. CDR3 nucleotide sequence: TGTGCCAGCATTAGAGACAGGGGGATGGCCAAAAACATTCAGTACTTC.

This clonotype was observed at least ten times. The chain joins TRBV5-1 to TRBJ1-1; no clear D gene. The CDR3 totals 14 residues. Trimming took 0 bases from V and 2 from J, leaving 8 bases between them. In germline, CDR1 is SGHRS, CDR2 YFSETQ. The CDR3 nucleotides read TGCGCCAGCAGCTTGGAAGTAGCTAACACTGAAGCTTTCTTT. Encoded protein: CASSLEVANTEAFF.

This clonotype came up many times. The V gene is TRBV10-3, the J gene TRBJ1-2; D ambiguous. Germline assignment: CDR1 ENHRY and CDR2 SYGVKD. V lost 3 bases to trimming and J lost 4 bases, with 9 bases between them. The CDR3 is made up of 13 amino acids. The CDR3, as DNA: TGTGCCATCAGTGAACAGCCAACCTATGGCTACACCTTC. Its translation: CAISEQPTYGYTF.

This clonotype came up a few times. This chain joins TRBV4-3 and TRBJ2-1; 9 positions agree with TRBD2. The V gene end was trimmed by 4 bases and the J gene end by 6 bases; junction bases not matched to a gene: 7. The germline CDR1 and CDR2 sequences are LGHNA and YSLEER. The CDR3 contains 15 residues. The CDR3 coding sequence is TGCGCCAGCAGCCTACGACTAGCGGAGCCCAATGAGCAGTTCTTC. Translated, it gives CASSLRLAEPNEQFF.

The genes are TRBV4-2 and TRBJ1-4; the match to TRBD1 covers 7 bases. J lost 3 bases, V lost 3 bases, and 4 bases had no gene match. The germline CDR1 and CDR2 sequences are LGHNA and YNFKEQ. The CDR3 spans 15 residues. CDR3 loop: CASSHTGAANEKLFF. Written as DNA, the CDR3 is TGTGCCAGCAGCCATACAGGGGCGGCTAATGAAAAACTGTTTTTT.

This clonotype was seen many times. This chain uses TRBV20-1 with TRBJ1-1, with D unresolved. The V end was cut by 5 bases, the J end by 1 base, with 14 bases between. Germline V lookup: CDR1 DFQATT, CDR2 SNEGSKA (reference sequence). The CDR3 extends over 14 amino acids. The CDR3 loop reads CSAPSTVANTEAFF. DNA for the CDR3: TGCAGTGCTCCATCAACCGTAGCGAACACTGAAGCTTTCTTT.

Many counts were recorded for this clonotype. The genes are TRBV5-1 and TRBJ2-1; 11 bases match TRBD2. CDR1 is SGHRS, CDR2 YFSETQ, per germline. The CDR3 totals 16 residues. J lost 6 bases, V lost 4 bases, and 9 bases had no gene match. CDR3 residues: CASSALGLAVSNEQFF. In DNA, the CDR3 is TGCGCCAGCAGCGCCCTGGGACTAGCGGTCTCCAATGAGCAGTTCTTC.

This clonotype was recorded many times. The CDR3 DNA reads as TGCGCCAGCACCTCTCTCCTCGCAGATACGCAGTATTTT. Its translation: CASTSLLADTQYF. The chain uses TRBV4-1 and TRBJ2-3; no clear D gene. Trimming took off 7 bases at V and 4 bases at J, with 12 bases between the two ends. Germline CDR1 reads MGHRA; CDR2 reads YSYEKL. The CDR3 covers 13 residues.

J is TRBJ1-1 and V is TRBV7-2; 8 nucleotides agree with TRBD1. CDR1 and CDR2 from the germline V gene are SGHTA and FQGNSA. Unmatched junction bases numbered 4, after V lost 3 bases and J lost 1 base. The CDR3 consists of 15 residues. The CDR3 spells CASSFAGTGNTEAFF. CDR3 nucleotides: TGTGCCAGCAGCTTCGCCGGGACAGGGAACACTGAAGCTTTCTTT.

This clonotype turned up a few times. The rearrangement joins TRBV9 to TRBJ2-3; TRBD1 or TRBD2 may be the D gene (5 bases each). Trimming took off 0 bases at V and 4 bases at J, with 15 bases between the two ends. CDR1 and CDR2 from the germline V gene are SGDLS and YYNGEE. This CDR3 spans 16 amino acids. The CDR3 sequence is CASSVVSGSVADTQYF. In DNA form, the CDR3 reads TGTGCCAGCAGCGTAGTATCAGGGAGTGTAGCAGATACGCAGTATTTT.

This clonotype was observed at least ten times. The genes are TRBV20-1 and TRBJ2-3; TRBD1 or TRBD2 may be the D gene (5 bases each). The CDR3 is 16 residues long. Germline CDR1 reads DFQATT; CDR2 reads SNEGSKA (reference sequence). Trimming removed 0 bases from V and 6 bases from J, with 19 bases in between. The CDR3 spells CSARDGRDPKGDTQYF. In DNA, the CDR3 is TGCAGTGCTAGAGATGGACGGGACCCGAAAGGGGATACGCAGTATTTT.